The 17 T cell receptor beta chains in this list originate from one sample, sequenced in a study of cytomegalovirus exposure and HLA in healthy donors. The study ran its PCR with 60 Vbeta and 13 Jbeta primers. Some clones are missing from TCRdb's copy, which holds only in-frame ones; the method was immunoSEQ multiplex PCR. The sample yields about 150,000 clones, 65% to 85% seen once. Sequenced material: PBMCs. The receptors shown here come from a male donor in good health and CMV-seronegative.

The chain uses TRBV7-6 and TRBJ1-5; tentative D call: TRBD1 (5 bases). Germline V gene sequence: CDR1 SGHVS, CDR2 FNYEAQ. V lost 1 base, J lost 6 bases, and 10 bases lay in between. The CDR3 has 14 residues. The CDR3 sequence: CASSLGQGSQPQHF. In nucleotides, the CDR3 is TGTGCCAGCAGCTTAGGCCAGGGAAGTCAGCCCCAGCATTTT. Full variable domain (remainder filled in from reference TRBV7-6 and TRBJ1-5): GAGVSQSPRYKVTKRGQDVALRCDPISGHVSLYWYRQALGQGPEFLTYFNYEAQQDKSGLPNDRFSAERPEGSISTLTIQRTEQRDSAMYRCASSLGQGSQPQHFGDGTRLSIL.

V usage is TRBV25-1 and J usage is TRBJ2-3; D might be TRBD2 (7 bases). CDR1 is MGHDK, CDR2 SYGVNS, per germline. V was shortened by 7 bases and J by 3 bases, with 14 bases between the two germline ends. The CDR3 extends over 14 amino acids. CDR3: CASKGGAGTDTQYF. CDR3 nucleotide sequence: TGTGCCAGCAAAGGGGGGGCAGGAACAGATACGCAGTATTTT.

This clone was recorded a few times. The rearrangement uses TRBV2 and TRBJ2-7; TRBD1 aligns across 11 bases. The J segment lost 3 bases and the V segment lost 3 bases, leaving 4 bases of the junction unmatched. This CDR3 contains 15 residues. The germline gives CDR1 SNHLY, CDR2 FYNNEI. The CDR3 DNA is TGTGCCAGCAGTGACGGTGGGACAGGGGGCTACGAGCAGTACTTC. This sequence encodes CASSDGGTGGYEQYF.

The rearrangement links TRBV7-9 to TRBJ2-1, with 9 bases that match TRBD2. CDR3 length equals 17 residues. The V segment lost 1 base and the J segment 9 bases; nucleotides outside the gene matches: 13. Germline loops: CDR1 SEHNR, CDR2 FQNEAQ (reference sequence). CDR3 amino acids: CASSLGVGGGAVSEQFF. The CDR3 nucleotides are TGTGCCAGCAGCTTAGGGGTAGGCGGGGGGGCGGTAAGTGAGCAGTTCTTC.

There are a few counts of this clone. The chain uses TRBV5-1 and TRBJ2-5; 9 positions agree with TRBD1. The CDR3 consists of 15 residues. After removal of 0 bases from V and 3 bases from J, the junction contained 3 bases not matched to a gene. CDR1 and CDR2 (germline): SGHRS, YFSETQ. The CDR3 here is CASSLGGDREETQYF. The CDR3 bases are TGCGCCAGCAGCTTGGGGGGGGACAGGGAAGAGACCCAGTACTTC.

This chain links TRBV28 with TRBJ1-1, with TRBD1 matching 12 bases. The CDR3 has 16 amino acids. Germline lookup yields CDR1 MDHEN and CDR2 SYDVKM. V was pared by 5 bases and J by 8 bases, with 12 bases of the junction left unmatched. The CDR3 loop is CASSDRLGTGGLEAFF. The CDR3 region has the DNA TGTGCCAGCAGTGATCGCCTTGGGACAGGGGGCTTGGAAGCTTTCTTT. Drawing the rest from reference TRBV28 and TRBJ1-1, the complete variable domain is DVKVTQSSRYLVKRTGEKVFLECVQDMDHENMFWYRQDPGLGLRLIYFSYDVKMKEKGDIPEGYSVSREKKERFSLILESASTNQTSMYLCASSDRLGTGGLEAFFGQGTRLTVV.

This chain connects TRBV6-5 to TRBJ1-2; D is possibly TRBD1 (5 bases). Per germline, CDR1 MNHEY and CDR2 SVGAGI. CDR3 size: 14 residues. Trimming stripped 0 bases from V and 5 bases from J, with 10 bases between. The CDR3 nucleotides read TGTGCCAGCAGTTACTCCGTGGACACGTATGGCTACACCTTC. This encodes CASSYSVDTYGYTF.

The chain uses TRBV7-2 and TRBJ2-1; D is possibly TRBD1 (5 bases). The V gene's germline CDR1 is SGHTA and CDR2 FQGNSA. V was trimmed by 1 base and J by 3 bases, leaving 10 bases between them. The length of the CDR3 is 15 residues. As DNA, the CDR3 is TGTGCCAGCAGCTTAGGCCAGGGCGGCTACAATGAGCAGTTCTTC. Protein sequence: CASSLGQGGYNEQFF. The full variable domain, in which reference TRBV7-2 and TRBJ2-1 provide the parts outside the CDR3, is GAGVSQSPSNKVTEKGKDVELRCDPISGHTALYWYRQSLGQGLEFLIYFQGNSAPDKSGLPSDRFSAERTGGSVSTLTIQRTQQEDSAVYLCASSLGQGGYNEQFFGPGTRLTVL.

J is TRBJ2-7 and V is TRBV19, with D maybe TRBD1 (6 bases). CDR1 and CDR2 from the germline V gene are LNHDA and SQIVND (reference sequence). The CDR3 length is 18 residues. Trimming left V 6 bases short and J 0 bases short, with 24 bases between. The CDR3 nucleotides read TGTGCCAGTAGCACCGAGGGGGAAGGGAAGTTCGACTCCTACGAGCAGTACTTC. Translating it yields CASSTEGEGKFDSYEQYF.

This chain's CDR3 is CASSALGAGASSGNTIYF. The CDR3 nucleotides read TGTGCCAGCAGTGCACTGGGGGCAGGGGCAAGCTCTGGAAACACCATATATTTT. The chain couples TRBV25-1 to TRBJ1-3; tentative D call: TRBD1 (6 bases). The V gene's germline CDR1 is MGHDK and CDR2 SYGVNS. The CDR3 consists of 18 residues. The V end was cut by 4 bases, the J end by 0 bases, with 19 bases between.

The chain has TRBV28 and TRBJ2-7, with TRBD1 identical over 7 bases. The length of the CDR3 is 15 residues. The V and J ends lost 0 bases and 1 base, in that order; junction bases with no gene match: 3. Germline CDR1 and CDR2: MDHEN and SYDVKM. CDR3 in DNA: TGTGCCAGCAGTTTATGGCAGGGGGTTTCCTACGAGCAGTACTTC. It yields the protein CASSLWQGVSYEQYF.

The chain joins TRBV28 to TRBJ1-2, with no clear D. The CDR3 totals 12 residues. With 2 bases removed from V and 5 bases from J, the gap between germline ends came to 6 bases. Germline lookup yields CDR1 MDHEN and CDR2 SYDVKM. CDR3 residues: CASSLGPYGYTF. DNA for the CDR3: TGTGCCAGCAGTTTAGGCCCTTATGGCTACACCTTC.

The V call is TRBV5-1, the J call TRBJ2-7; TRBD2 matches at 9 bases. This CDR3 comprises 14 residues. From germline, CDR1 is SGHRS and CDR2 YFSETQ. J was trimmed by 5 bases and V by 1 base; bases with no gene match: 4. CDR3 DNA: TGCGCCAGCAGCTTGAGCGGGGGGCTCGACGAGCAGTACTTC. Protein product: CASSLSGGLDEQYF.

This clone was recorded a few times. The rearrangement links TRBV5-6 to TRBJ2-5; 10 bases agree with TRBD2. Germline trimming cut 2 bases from V and 11 bases from J; bases unmatched to any gene: 12. CDR3 length: 15 amino acids. Germline V CDR1 and CDR2: SGHDT, YYEEEE. CDR3 in amino acids: CASSFRVAGGREQYF. CDR3 sequence (DNA): TGTGCCAGCAGCTTTCGGGTAGCGGGAGGACGGGAGCAGTACTTC.

This sequence joins TRBV19 and TRBJ1-5, with 8 bases fitting TRBD1. The CDR3 is 16 amino acids. V lost 4 bases to trimming and J lost 9 bases; unmatched junction nucleotides: 14. Germline V lookup: CDR1 LNHDA, CDR2 SQIVND (reference sequence). The CDR3 DNA reads TGTGCCAGTAGTAAGGCAGGGGGCACCCCCTCGGGGCCCCAGCATTTT. It yields the protein CASSKAGGTPSGPQHF. Variable domain in full (rest from reference TRBV19 and TRBJ1-5): DGGITQSPKYLFRKEGQNVTLSCEQNLNHDAMYWYRQDPGQGLRLIYYSQIVNDFQKGDIAEGYSVSREKKESFPLTVTSAQKNPTAFYLCASSKAGGTPSGPQHFGDGTRLSIL.

The chain couples TRBV6-1 to TRBJ1-2, with a tentative D call TRBD1 (6 bases). The CDR3 is 19 residues long. Germline assignment: CDR1 MNHNS and CDR2 SASEGT. V was trimmed by 2 bases and J by 0 bases, leaving 22 bases between them. The CDR3: CASSESTLLAGTTNYGYTF. CDR3 nucleotide sequence: TGTGCCAGCAGTGAATCCACCCTGTTGGCCGGGACAACTAACTATGGCTACACCTTC.

This clone was recorded once. The chain carries TRBV7-8 and TRBJ1-2; D perhaps matches TRBD1 (6 bases). Germline CDR1 is SGHVS and CDR2 is FQNEAQ. The CDR3 consists of 12 residues. Trimming stripped 5 bases from V and 2 bases from J, with 6 bases between. In nucleotides, the CDR3 is TGTGCCAGCAGCCAGGGGAACTATGGCTACACCTTC. The encoded protein is CASSQGNYGYTF.